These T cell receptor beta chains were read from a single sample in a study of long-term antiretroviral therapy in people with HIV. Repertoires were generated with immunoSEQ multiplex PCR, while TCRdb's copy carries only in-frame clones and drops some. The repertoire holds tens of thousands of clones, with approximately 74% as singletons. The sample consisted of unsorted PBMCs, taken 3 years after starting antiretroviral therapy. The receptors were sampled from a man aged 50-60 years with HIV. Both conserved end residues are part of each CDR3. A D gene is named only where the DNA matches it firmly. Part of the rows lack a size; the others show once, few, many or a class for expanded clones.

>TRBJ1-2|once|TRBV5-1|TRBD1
CASGPGQGGGYTF
TGCGCCAGCGGCCCGGGACAGGGGGGTGGCTACACCTTC
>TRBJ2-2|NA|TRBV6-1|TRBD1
CASSETRGRTGELFF
TGTGCCAGCAGTGAAACCAGGGGGCGGACCGGGGAGCTGTTTTTT
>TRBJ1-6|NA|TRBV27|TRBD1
CASSLDIRTGSIDSPLHF
TGTGCCAGCAGTTTAGATATTCGGACAGGGTCAATCGATTCACCCCTCCACTTT
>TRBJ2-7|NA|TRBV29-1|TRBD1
CSVSDRDPYEQYF
TGCAGCGTCTCGGACAGGGATCCCTACGAGCAGTACTTC
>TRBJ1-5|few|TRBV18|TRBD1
CASSHRQGTQPQHF
TGTGCCAGCTCACACAGACAGGGCACTCAGCCCCAGCATTTT
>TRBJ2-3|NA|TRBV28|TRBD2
CASIIPGGTQYF
TGTGCCAGCATTATTCCGGGGGGTACGCAGTATTTT
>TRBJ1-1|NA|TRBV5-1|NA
CASSVTVNTEAFF
TGCGCCAGCAGCGTAACAGTGAACACTGAAGCTTTCTTT
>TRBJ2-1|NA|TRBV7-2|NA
CASSLPHETQFF
TGTGCCAGCAGCTTACCACATGAAACGCAGTTCTTC
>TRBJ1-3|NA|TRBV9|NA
CASSVAPQTSGNTIYF
TGTGCCAGCAGCGTAGCCCCACAGACGTCGGGAAACACCATATATTTT
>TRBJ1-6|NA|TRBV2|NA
CARETDGGGNSPLHF
TGTGCCAGAGAGACAGACGGGGGTGGTAATTCACCCCTCCACTTT
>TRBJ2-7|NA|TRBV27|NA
CASSLQVNSYEQYF
TGTGCCAGCAGTTTACAGGTGAACTCCTACGAGCAGTACTTC
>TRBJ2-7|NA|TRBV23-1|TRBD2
CASSRGPGTSGSPYEQYF
TGCGCCAGCAGCCGCGGCCCAGGGACTAGCGGGAGCCCCTACGAGCAGTACTTC
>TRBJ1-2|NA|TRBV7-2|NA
CASSLDRPFYGYTF
TGTGCCAGCAGCTTAGATCGCCCCTTCTATGGCTACACCTTC
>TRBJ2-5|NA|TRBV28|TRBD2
CASSLILAGGAETQYF
TGTGCCAGCAGTCTCATTCTAGCGGGGGGGGCAGAGACCCAGTACTTC
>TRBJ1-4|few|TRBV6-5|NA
CASSYGHGEKLFF
TGTGCCAGCAGTTACGGTCACGGTGAAAAACTGTTTTTT
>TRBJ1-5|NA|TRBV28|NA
CASSYTSGNQPQHF
TGTGCCAGCAGTTATACTTCTGGCAATCAGCCCCAGCATTTT